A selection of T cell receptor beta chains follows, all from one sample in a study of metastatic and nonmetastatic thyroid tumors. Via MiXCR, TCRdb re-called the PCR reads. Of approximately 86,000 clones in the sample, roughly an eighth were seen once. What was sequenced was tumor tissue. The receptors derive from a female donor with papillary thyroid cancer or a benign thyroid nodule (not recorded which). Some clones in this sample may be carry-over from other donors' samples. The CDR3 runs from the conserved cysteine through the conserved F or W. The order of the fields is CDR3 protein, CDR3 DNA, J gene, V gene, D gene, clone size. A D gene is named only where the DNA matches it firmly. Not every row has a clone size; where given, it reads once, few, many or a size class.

CASTQRGPSTDTQYF | TGTGCCAGCACTCAAAGGGGCCCTAGCACAGATACGCAGTATTTT | TRBJ2-3 | TRBV5-4 | . | many
CASGAAINRGYTF | TGTGCTAGTGGGGCCGCTATTAATCGGGGCTACACCTTC | TRBJ1-2 | TRBV12-5 | . | many
CTSMTSGTPGYEQYF | TGCACCAGCATGACTAGCGGGACCCCGGGCTACGAGCAGTACTTC | TRBJ2-7 | TRBV5-1 | TRBD2 | .
CASSLGGVLRGYTF | TGTGCCAGCAGCTTAGGAGGGGTCCTGCGGGGCTACACCTTC | TRBJ1-2 | TRBV13 | . | many
CASRRGYSYNEQFF | TGTGCCAGCAGGAGGGGGTACTCCTACAATGAGCAGTTCTTC | TRBJ2-1 | TRBV2 | . | many
CASSEYVAVGPDTQYF | TGTGCCAGCAGCGAGTACGTAGCGGTAGGTCCAGATACGCAGTATTTT | TRBJ2-3 | TRBV13 | . | .
CASRTSGYEQYF | TGTGCCAGCCGGACTAGCGGGTACGAGCAGTACTTC | TRBJ2-7 | TRBV28 | TRBD2 | many
CASRTRLSGSKAYEQYF | TGTGCCAGCAGGACCCGGCTAAGCGGGAGTAAAGCCTACGAGCAATACTTC | TRBJ2-7 | TRBV2 | TRBD2 | .
CASSFLRTSGTPPPYEQYF | TGTGCCAGCAGCTTCTTAAGGACTAGCGGGACGCCACCACCTTACGAGCAGTACTTC | TRBJ2-7 | TRBV11-3 | TRBD2 | many
CSVGQNYPYEQYF | TGCAGTGTAGGGCAGAATTACCCCTACGAGCAGTACTTC | TRBJ2-7 | TRBV20-1 | . | once
CSSLQVSDTQYF | TGCAGCTCTTTACAGGTTTCAGATACGCAGTATTTT | TRBJ2-3 | TRBV29-1 | . | many
CSARGTGENYGYTF | TGCAGTGCTAGAGGGACAGGGGAAAACTATGGCTACACCTTC | TRBJ1-2 | TRBV20-1 | TRBD1 | .
CASSGGGTGAPPPPYTDTQYF | TGCGCCAGCAGCGGGGGTGGAACGGGAGCTCCACCTCCTCCTTACACAGATACGCAGTATTTT | TRBJ2-3 | TRBV5-1 | . | many
CASRTPSTDTQYF | TGTGCCAGCCGGACACCGAGCACAGATACGCAGTATTTT | TRBJ2-3 | TRBV6-1 | . | many
CASSTRQGIGEKLFF | TGTGCCAGCAGTACACGACAGGGAATAGGAGAAAAACTGTTTTTT | TRBJ1-4 | TRBV27 | TRBD1 | many
CSAKGLVYEQFF | TGCAGTGCTAAGGGACTAGTCTATGAGCAGTTCTTC | TRBJ2-1 | TRBV20-1 | TRBD2 | many
CASTNGADTQYF | TGTGCCAGCACCAACGGGGCAGATACGCAGTATTTT | TRBJ2-3 | TRBV6-1 | . | many
CASSLDRDGYGYTF | TGTGCCAGCAGCTTGGACAGGGATGGCTATGGCTACACCTTC | TRBJ1-2 | TRBV5-6 | . | many
CSVMIPGLAFYEQYF | TGCAGCGTTATGATTCCGGGACTAGCGTTCTACGAGCAGTACTTC | TRBJ2-7 | TRBV29-1 | TRBD2 | few
CASSFGVAGNSYEQYF | TGTGCCAGCAGCTTTGGCGTAGCGGGTAACTCCTACGAGCAGTACTTC | TRBJ2-7 | TRBV7-8 | TRBD2 | .
CASSVEGSSPLHF | TGTGCCAGCAGCGTAGAGGGGAGCTCACCCCTCCACTTT | TRBJ1-6 | TRBV9 | . | few
CASSLAIQHNEQFF | TGTGCCAGCAGCTTGGCTATACAACACAATGAGCAGTTCTTC | TRBJ2-1 | TRBV11-2 | . | many
CASRYDRNTEAFF | TGTGCCAGCAGGTATGACAGAAACACTGAAGCTTTCTTT | TRBJ1-1 | TRBV12-3/TRBV12-4 | . | many
CSASGNNYGYTF | TGCAGTGCTAGTGGGAATAACTATGGCTACACCTTC | TRBJ1-2 | TRBV20-1 | . | many
CASSPPRTGTEAFF | TGTGCCAGCAGCCCCCCTCGGACAGGGACCGAAGCTTTCTTT | TRBJ1-1 | TRBV5-4 | TRBD1 | .
CATSRDSGSLIEQYF | TGTGCCACCAGCAGAGATAGCGGGAGTTTAATCGAGCAGTACTTC | TRBJ2-7 | TRBV15 | TRBD2 | many
CASSPETSTDTQYF | TGTGCCAGCAGCCCAGAGACTAGCACAGATACGCAGTATTTT | TRBJ2-3 | TRBV6-4 | . | many
CSVAAGTGAKDEKLFF | TGCAGCGTTGCGGCCGGGACAGGGGCGAAAGATGAAAAACTGTTTTTT | TRBJ1-4 | TRBV29-1 | TRBD1 | many
CAITSRDRGSNTEAFF | TGTGCCATTACGTCCCGGGACAGGGGGTCGAACACTGAAGCTTTCTTT | TRBJ1-1 | TRBV6-2/TRBV6-3 | TRBD1 | many
CASSYPGLAGADTQYF | TGTGCCAGCAGTTACCCAGGACTAGCGGGAGCAGATACGCAGTATTTT | TRBJ2-3 | TRBV6-6 | TRBD2 | many
CAIRRGGTGNTGELFF | TGTGCCATCCGAAGGGGCGGGACAGGGAACACCGGGGAGCTGTTTTTT | TRBJ2-2 | TRBV10-3 | TRBD1 | many
CASSQFGGANEQYF | TGCGCCAGCAGCCAATTCGGGGGGGCCAACGAGCAGTACTTC | TRBJ2-7 | TRBV4-1 | TRBD2 | .
CASSPDNYEQYF | TGTGCCAGCAGCCCCGACAACTACGAGCAGTACTTC | TRBJ2-7 | TRBV5-6 | . | many
CASSLGSGVNYGYTF | TGCGCCAGCAGCTTGGGTTCAGGGGTTAACTATGGCTACACCTTC | TRBJ1-2 | TRBV5-1 | . | many
CATSKTGGRNSPLHF | TGTGCCACCAGCAAAACAGGGGGCCGGAATTCACCCCTCCACTTT | TRBJ1-6 | TRBV15 | TRBD1 | many
CASSPASLAGGNEQFF | TGTGCCAGTAGTCCCGCCTCACTAGCGGGAGGGAATGAGCAGTTCTTC | TRBJ2-1 | TRBV19 | TRBD2 | many
CASSSQPAEAFF | TGTGCCAGCAGTTCACAGCCCGCGGAGGCTTTCTTT | TRBJ1-1 | TRBV28 | . | many
CASSPGTTSETQYF | TGTGCCAGCAGCCCCGGGACTACCTCGGAGACCCAGTACTTC | TRBJ2-5 | TRBV3-1 | TRBD2 | many
CASRTGTRGEKLFF | TGTGCCAGCAGAACCGGGACAAGGGGTGAAAAACTGTTTTTT | TRBJ1-4 | TRBV6-1 | . | many
CSARRQGNINEQYF | TGCAGTGCTAGACGACAGGGTAATATCAACGAGCAGTACTTC | TRBJ2-7 | TRBV20-1 | TRBD1 | many
CASSYPDTQYF | TGTGCCAGCAGTTACCCGGATACCCAGTACTTC | TRBJ2-5 | TRBV6-2/TRBV6-3 | . | .
CASSWDRVYGYTF | TGTGCCAGCAGTTGGGACAGAGTATATGGCTACACCTTC | TRBJ1-2 | TRBV12-3/TRBV12-4 | TRBD1 | .
CASSDRDRANSPLHF | TGTGCCAGCAGCGACCGGGACAGGGCGAATTCACCCCTCCACTTT | TRBJ1-6 | TRBV9 | TRBD1 | many
CASSYSGQLLEAFF | TGTGCCAGCAGTTACTCGGGACAGTTACTTGAAGCTTTCTTT | TRBJ1-1 | TRBV6-6 | TRBD1 | many
CASSDTGTLQETQYF | TGTGCCAGTAGCGATACCGGGACTCTCCAAGAGACCCAGTACTTC | TRBJ2-5 | TRBV19 | . | many
CSVGEVNEQFF | TGCAGTGTTGGGGAGGTCAATGAGCAGTTCTTC | TRBJ2-1 | TRBV20-1 | . | many
CSVEGAGTPQEQYF | TGCAGCGTTGAAGGGGCCGGGACCCCGCAGGAGCAGTACTTC | TRBJ2-7 | TRBV29-1 | . | many
CASSLRDPNTGELFF | TGCGCCAGCAGCCTGCGGGATCCGAACACCGGGGAGCTGTTTTTT | TRBJ2-2 | TRBV5-1 | . | many
CASSLGSSGNEQFF | TGCGCCAGCAGCTTGGGGTCTAGCGGGAACGAGCAGTTCTTC | TRBJ2-1 | TRBV5-1 | TRBD2 | many
CASSLPENTEAFF | TGTGCCAGCAGTTTACCCGAAAACACTGAAGCTTTCTTT | TRBJ1-1 | TRBV28 | . | many
CASSQDPGAYGYTF | TGTGCCAGCAGCCAAGATCCAGGGGCCTATGGCTACACCTTC | TRBJ1-2 | TRBV4-2 | . | many
CASSPRGGGALLQETQYF | TGCGCCAGCAGCCCCCGTGGGGGGGGCGCCCTGCTCCAAGAGACCCAGTACTTC | TRBJ2-5 | TRBV5-1 | . | many
CSVIPPGSTYEQYF | TGCAGCGTTATACCCCCAGGCTCTACCTACGAGCAGTACTTC | TRBJ2-7 | TRBV29-1 | . | few
CASSPRTSHEQYF | TGTGCCAGCAGTCCCCGGACTAGTCACGAGCAGTACTTC | TRBJ2-7 | TRBV12-3/TRBV12-4 | TRBD2 | many
CASSAGISNEKLFF | TGTGCCAGCAGCGCCGGGATTAGTAATGAAAAACTGTTTTTT | TRBJ1-4 | TRBV9 | . | few
CASSSGGADEKLFF | TGTGCCAGCAGTTCGGGGGGCGCGGATGAAAAACTGTTTTTT | TRBJ1-4 | TRBV28 | . | many
CTTDEGGPSREQFF | TGCACTACTGACGAGGGAGGGCCCTCTCGTGAGCAGTTCTTC | TRBJ2-1 | TRBV20-1 | TRBD2 | many